This entry lists 22 T cell receptor beta chains sequenced from one sample in a study of OX40 agonist ivuxolimab in advanced cancers. Sequenced by immunoSEQ multiplex PCR; TCRdb stores in-frame clones only, minus some. The repertoire holds about 100,000 clones, with roughly nine tenths as singletons. This sample comprised CD4+ or CD8+ T cells sorted from blood, obtained in a trial of the OX40 agonist ivuxolimab. The receptor set was obtained from an adult with an advanced solid tumor such as melanoma, head and neck, liver or kidney cancer.

A few counts support this clone. V and J are TRBV27 and TRBJ1-4; 7 bases match TRBD1. CDR1 MNHEY and CDR2 SMNVEV come from the germline V gene (reference sequence). Trimming at V came to 6 bases and at J to 5 bases, leaving 6 bases not matched to a gene. CDR3 length equals 14 residues. CDR3 coding DNA: TGTGCCAGCAGCCACGGGACAGCAAATGAAAAACTGTTTTTT. Its translation: CASSHGTANEKLFF. Full variable domain (missing parts from reference TRBV27 and TRBJ1-4): EAQVTQNPRYLITVTGKKLTVTCSQNMNHEYMSWYRQDPGLGLRQIYYSMNVEVTDKGDVPEGYKVSRKEKRNFPLILESPSPNQTSLYFCASSHGTANEKLFFGSGTQLSVL.

This chain links TRBV9 with TRBJ2-7, with 10 bases matching TRBD1. This CDR3 is built from 15 residues. Germline V gene lookup returns CDR1 SGDLS and CDR2 YYNGEE. The V gene end was trimmed by 3 bases and the J gene end by 1 base; junction bases not matched to a gene: 4. CDR3 sequence reads: CASSGPGQGSYEQYF. DNA for the CDR3: TGTGCCAGCAGCGGACCGGGACAGGGGTCCTACGAGCAGTACTTC.

The V call is TRBV4-1, the J call TRBJ2-7; a weak D match, TRBD2 (7 bases). The V gene's germline CDR1 is MGHRA and CDR2 YSYEKL. The CDR3 totals 16 residues. V lost 2 bases, J lost 2 bases, and 16 bases lay in between. The CDR3 DNA reads TGCGCCAGCAGCCAACACGAGGGGGGGGGAACCTACGAGCAGTACTTC. Translated, it gives CASSQHEGGGTYEQYF.

The chain links TRBV7-2 to TRBJ2-7; TRBD1 matches 10 bases. CDR1 is SGHTA and CDR2 is FQGNSA in the germline V gene. The CDR3 runs to 15 residues. The ends lost 4 bases at V and 2 bases at J; junction bases unmatched: 5. CDR3 sequence reads: CASSSRTGGTYEQYF. As DNA, the CDR3 is TGTGCCAGCAGCTCCCGGACAGGGGGGACCTACGAGCAGTACTTC.

This clone occurred a few times. This chain joins TRBV4-3 and TRBJ2-7, with TRBD1 matching 10 bases. The length of the CDR3 is 13 residues. Germline assignment: CDR1 LGHNA and CDR2 YSLEER. Unmatched junction bases numbered 0, after V lost 4 bases and J lost 3 bases. The CDR3 region is CASSRDRGYEQYF. The CDR3 DNA follows: TGCGCCAGCAGCCGGGACAGGGGCTACGAGCAGTACTTC.

The rearrangement joins TRBV28 to TRBJ1-1, with D possibly TRBD1 on 6 matching bases. Germline CDR1 is MDHEN and CDR2 is SYDVKM. The V end was cut by 0 bases, the J end by 4 bases, with 18 bases between. This CDR3 is built from 17 residues. The CDR3 loop is CASSLWGRGTFGTEAFF. DNA for the CDR3: TGTGCCAGCAGTTTATGGGGCAGGGGCACTTTTGGCACTGAAGCTTTCTTT.

The chain recombines TRBV13 with TRBJ2-7; 12 bases are a match to TRBD2. Germline V gives CDR1 PRHDT, CDR2 FYEKMQ (reference sequence). The CDR3 runs to 15 residues. Trimming took 5 bases from V and 3 from J; bases not matched to a gene: 5. The CDR3 bases are TGTGCCAGCAGCCCCTGGACTAGCGGGAACTACGAGCAGTACTTC. This encodes CASSPWTSGNYEQYF.

The rearrangement joins TRBV7-2 to TRBJ2-7; D is uncertain. Germline V gives CDR1 SGHTA, CDR2 FQGNSA. The CDR3 spans 14 residues. With 1 base removed from V and 0 bases from J, the gap between germline ends came to 7 bases. CDR3 loop: CASSLGGVSYEQYF. For the CDR3, the DNA is TGTGCCAGCAGCTTAGGTGGGGTCTCCTACGAGCAGTACTTC. Variable domain in full (rest from reference TRBV7-2 and TRBJ2-7): GAGVSQSPSNKVTEKGKDVELRCDPISGHTALYWYRQSLGQGLEFLIYFQGNSAPDKSGLPSDRFSAERTGGSVSTLTIQRTQQEDSAVYLCASSLGGVSYEQYFGPGTRLTVT.

The chain couples TRBV4-2 to TRBJ2-7; 10 nucleotides match TRBD1. V lost 1 base to trimming and J lost 4 bases; unmatched junction nucleotides: 4. This CDR3 is 15 amino acids long. Germline loops: CDR1 LGHNA, CDR2 YNFKEQ. CDR3 sequence reads: CASSQGDRGIYEQYF. CDR3 DNA sequence: TGTGCCAGCAGCCAAGGGGACAGGGGTATATACGAGCAGTACTTC.

The gene calls are TRBV5-4 and TRBJ1-2; D call uncertain. V was clipped by 4 bases and J by 4 bases, with 8 bases between them. CDR1 and CDR2 from the germline V gene are SGHNT and YYREEE (reference sequence). This CDR3 spans 12 amino acids. CDR3 sequence: CASSGESYGYTF. For the CDR3, the DNA is TGTGCCAGCAGCGGAGAAAGCTATGGCTACACCTTC.

The CDR3 protein is CASSYGGWNTEAFF. The CDR3, as DNA: TGCGCCAGCAGCTATGGGGGCTGGAACACTGAAGCTTTCTTT. The V call is TRBV5-1, the J call TRBJ1-1; D possibly corresponds to TRBD1 (6 bases). This CDR3 spans 14 amino acids. V lost 3 bases, J lost 1 base, and 10 bases lay in between. Germline lookup yields CDR1 SGHRS and CDR2 YFSETQ.

V gene TRBV19 combines with J gene TRBJ2-3, with D possibly called TRBD1 or TRBD2 (7 bases each). This CDR3 spans 15 amino acids. The germline V gene has CDR1 LNHDA and CDR2 SQIVND (reference sequence). The CDR3 loop is CATGQRDLGTDTQYF. The CDR3 coding sequence is TGTGCGACGGGACAGCGGGACTTGGGAACAGATACGCAGTATTTT.

The V and J genes are TRBV5-1 and TRBJ1-1; D remains ambiguous. From germline, CDR1 is SGHRS and CDR2 YFSETQ. V was shortened by 0 bases and J by 1 base, with 10 bases between the two germline ends. The CDR3 spans 15 residues. DNA of the CDR3: TGCGCCAGCAGCTTGGTCCCAGGCCAGAACACTGAAGCTTTCTTT. Its protein is CASSLVPGQNTEAFF.

This chain links TRBV7-2 with TRBJ1-4; possible D gene TRBD1, 5 bases. V lost 3 bases and J 3 bases, leaving 11 bases between the germline ends. Germline lookup yields CDR1 SGHTA and CDR2 FQGNSA. The CDR3 runs to 15 residues. The CDR3 here is CASSLRGSANEKLFF. CDR3 bases: TGTGCCAGCAGCTTGAGGGGTTCGGCTAATGAAAAACTGTTTTTT.

The genes are TRBV6-5 and TRBJ2-1, with TRBD1 matching 9 bases. The J segment lost 10 bases and the V segment lost 6 bases, leaving 7 bases of the junction unmatched. The CDR3 has 13 residues. CDR1 and CDR2 (germline): MNHEY, SVGAGI. The chain's CDR3 is CASRTTGGREQFF. The CDR3 DNA follows: TGTGCCAGCAGAACAACAGGGGGCAGGGAGCAGTTCTTC.

J is TRBJ2-7 and V is TRBV6-6; D perhaps matches TRBD1 (6 bases). V was shortened by 0 bases and J by 3 bases, with 12 bases between the two germline ends. The germline V gene encodes CDR1 MNHNY and CDR2 SVGAGI (reference sequence). The CDR3 totals 15 residues. Written as DNA, the CDR3 is TGTGCCAGCAGTTACTCATTTTCACAGGGCTACGAGCAGTACTTC. Protein product: CASSYSFSQGYEQYF.

The genes are TRBV28 and TRBJ2-1, with TRBD2 identical over 8 bases. CDR3 length: 15 residues. Germline CDR1 is MDHEN and CDR2 is SYDVKM. V lost 4 bases, J lost 1 base, and 3 bases stayed unmatched. The CDR3 DNA follows: TGTGCCAGCAGTTCCGGACTAGCATCCTACAATGAGCAGTTCTTC. Translating gives CASSSGLASYNEQFF.

This clone was observed a few times. The chain is built from TRBV29-1 and TRBJ1-1, with TRBD1 identical over 7 bases. Per the germline V gene, CDR1 is SQVTM and CDR2 is ANQGSEA. The CDR3 is 12 residues long. V dropped 7 bases and J dropped 9; count of bases not matched to a gene: 11. For the CDR3, the DNA is TGCAGCGCCACGGACAGGTACGAGAAAGCTTTCTTT. Amino acids: CSATDRYEKAFF.

The chain joins TRBV7-9 to TRBJ2-2; 7 bases are a match to TRBD1. V shed 5 bases and J 7 bases; nucleotides not matched to a gene: 10. Germline CDR1 and CDR2: SEHNR and FQNEAQ (reference sequence). The CDR3 runs to 15 residues. CDR3 sequence reads: CASSQGQATGGELFF. CDR3 nucleotides: TGTGCCAGCAGCCAAGGACAGGCAACAGGCGGGGAGCTGTTTTTT.

This clone was picked up one time. The V and J genes are TRBV15 and TRBJ2-5; D might be TRBD1 (6 bases). The CDR3 has 17 residues. The V and J ends lost 1 base and 2 bases respectively, with 17 bases between them. The germline gives CDR1 LNHNV, CDR2 YYDKDF (reference sequence). The CDR3 DNA is TGTGCCACCAGCAGAGCGACAGGCCAGAGGCTACAAGAGACCCAGTACTTC. It specifies CATSRATGQRLQETQYF.

The chain joins TRBV2 to TRBJ2-1, with 10 positions matching TRBD2. CDR1 and CDR2 from the germline V gene are SNHLY and FYNNEI. After removal of 1 base from V and 9 bases from J, the junction contained 6 bases not matched to a gene. The CDR3 is 15 residues long. The DNA for the CDR3 is TGTGCCAGCAGTGAAGAAGCGGGAGGGCGAAGTGAGCAGTTCTTC. This sequence encodes CASSEEAGGRSEQFF.

This sequence joins TRBV11-2 and TRBJ2-5; TRBD1 might be the D (6 bases). The V end was cut by 4 bases, the J end by 0 bases, with 12 bases between. CDR3 size: 15 residues. The germline CDR1 and CDR2 sequences are SGHAT and FQNNGV. The CDR3 sequence: CASSSLTGNQETQYF. The CDR3 nucleotides read TGTGCCAGCAGCTCCCTTACAGGGAACCAAGAGACCCAGTACTTC.